The 16 T cell receptor beta chains presented below share a single source sample, sequenced in a study of T cells expressing NK-cell markers. After re-calling the 5' RACE reads, TCRdb lists one entry per CDR3 protein, DNA absent. Recorded for this sample: around 110,000 distinct CDR3 sequences. Specimen: blood T cells: a sorted CD56 or NKG2C T cell subset, CD4+ or CD8+ T cells, or bulk PBMC T cells (not recorded which). All receptors come from a woman aged 18 to 75 in good health.

This chain joins TRBV29-1 and TRBJ2-7; lacking DNA, the TRBD1 call made by TCRdb goes unchecked. The germline gives CDR1 SQVTM, CDR2 ANQGSEA. The CDR3 extends over 12 amino acids. Here the CDR3 reads CSVRDRAYEQYF.

The CDR3 here is CSANRGQETQYF. The rearrangement links TRBV20-1 to TRBJ2-5; TCRdb reports TRBD1, a call that lacks DNA to check it against. This CDR3 region has 12 residues. CDR1 and CDR2 from the germline V gene are DFQATT and SNEGSKA (reference sequence).

The chain uses TRBV7-2 and TRBJ2-1; TCRdb reports TRBD2, a call that lacks DNA to check it against. The CDR3 contains 17 residues. Looked up from germline, CDR1 is SGHTA and CDR2 is FQGNSA. The CDR3 loop reads CASLGLVLYGSYNEQFF.

CDR3 loop: CATSRDGFYNEQFF. This chain connects TRBV15 to TRBJ2-1. This CDR3 has 14 amino acids. From germline, CDR1 is LNHNV and CDR2 YYDKDF (reference sequence). Full variable domain (remainder filled in from reference TRBV15 and TRBJ2-1): DAMVIQNPRYQVTQFGKPVTLSCSQTLNHNVMYWYQQKSSQAPKLLFHYYDKDFNNEADTPDNFQSRRPNTSFCFLDIRSPGLGDTAMYLCATSRDGFYNEQFFGPGTRLTVL.

The rearrangement uses TRBV7-2 and TRBJ1-1. Per the germline V gene, CDR1 is SGHTA and CDR2 is FQGNSA. CDR3 size: 15 residues. CDR3 in amino acids: CASSPLLGTNTEAFF.

The chain is built from TRBV12-3 or TRBV12-4 and TRBJ1-1; checking the TCRdb D call of TRBD1 is not possible without DNA. This CDR3 spans 14 amino acids. This chain's CDR3 is CASRLTGGATEAFF.

The V and J genes are TRBV9 and TRBJ2-3; TCRdb's D call, TRBD1, is unchecked because there is no DNA. The CDR3 extends over 15 amino acids. The germline V gene has CDR1 SGDLS and CDR2 YYNGEE. The CDR3 reads CASSPQGASADTQYF.

The chain has TRBV6-5 and TRBJ2-1; absent DNA, TCRdb's TRBD2 call cannot be checked. Germline V gene sequence: CDR1 MNHEY, CDR2 SVGAGI. This CDR3 is built from 16 residues. This CDR3 is CASSYSEGGSYNEQFF.

The chain employs TRBV24-1 and TRBJ2-2; the D call of TRBD1 rests on TCRdb alone, since no DNA is present to check it. The CDR3 contains 14 residues. Germline V gene lookup returns CDR1 KGHDR and CDR2 SFDVKD. CDR3 amino acids: CATMGGPSTGELFF.

The gene calls are TRBV4-2 and TRBJ2-7; the TCRdb call, TRBD2, lacks DNA for checking. Germline values: CDR1 LGHNA, CDR2 YNFKEQ. CDR3 length: 18 amino acids. The CDR3 loop is CASSQDYLAGGSSYEQYF.

The gene calls are TRBV6-2 or TRBV6-3 and TRBJ1-2; TCRdb gives TRBD1 as the D gene, but with no DNA this cannot be confirmed. The CDR3 is 13 amino acids. Per germline, CDR1 MNHEY and CDR2 SVGEGT. Here the CDR3 reads CASSPGQLYGYTF.

The CDR3 sequence is CAISESEGRAGNIQYF. The V gene is TRBV10-3, the J gene TRBJ2-4; there is no DNA to check the TCRdb D call of TRBD1. The germline gives CDR1 ENHRY, CDR2 SYGVKD. The CDR3 sequence is 16 residues long.

V usage is TRBV11-2 and J usage is TRBJ2-5; no DNA is available, so the TRBD2 call from TCRdb remains unchecked. Germline-derived CDR1 and CDR2 are SGHAT and FQNNGV. The CDR3 runs 19 residues. CDR3 residues: CASSFPPGTSGGYQETQYF.

The chain joins TRBV10-2 to TRBJ1-4; with no DNA, the TCRdb D assignment of TRBD1 cannot be verified. CDR1 and CDR2 (germline): WSHSY, SAAADI. CDR3 length equals 15 residues. The CDR3 reads CASTDRGSTNEKLFF.

The V and J genes are TRBV20-1 and TRBJ2-7; TCRdb's D call, TRBD1, is unchecked because there is no DNA. Germline values: CDR1 DFQATT, CDR2 SNEGSKA (reference sequence). CDR3 size: 15 residues. The CDR3 sequence: CSARGWTGVTYEQYF.

The chain has TRBV20-1 and TRBJ2-1; TCRdb's D call of TRBD1 is untestable without DNA. CDR1 and CDR2 (germline): DFQATT, SNEGSKA (reference sequence). The CDR3 runs 18 residues. CDR3 residues: CSARGRDSLWGSYNEQFF.